These 16 T cell receptor beta chains were all obtained from the same sample, sequenced in a study of blood T cells in healthy people across ages. Then a second PCR, running roughly 7 to 11 cycles, was carried out with a sample-barcoded 5' primer and a J-beta primer mix. TCRdb passed the 5' RACE reads through MiXCR, listing each CDR3 protein once. This table holds about 1.4 million distinct CDR3 sequences, approximately 63% found once. The sequenced sample consisted of blood. The receptors were gathered from a man aged 18 to 29 in good health.

The chain links TRBV6-6 to TRBJ1-3; D possibly corresponds to TRBD1 (5 bases). Per germline, CDR1 MNHNY and CDR2 SVGAGI (reference sequence). This CDR3 comprises 14 residues. Trimming pared 6 bases from V and 1 base from J, leaving 10 bases between. CDR3 sequence (DNA): TGTGCCAGCAGGCCAGGGACGTCTGGAAACACCATATATTTT. Protein sequence: CASRPGTSGNTIYF.

This CDR3 reads CASSPELAGQGSTDTQYF. CDR3 nucleotide sequence: TGTGCCAGCTCACCTGAGCTCGCGGGACAGGGAAGCACAGATACGCAGTATTTT. The chain combines TRBV18 with TRBJ1-5, with 9 bases lining up with TRBD1. The end of the DNA is better explained by TRBJ2-3, so the J call may be wrong. Germline lookup yields CDR1 KGHSH and CDR2 LQKENI. The CDR3 runs 18 residues.

This clonotype came up a few times. The CDR3, as DNA: TGCAGTGCTAGAGGGAACCCCTCTGGGGCCAACGTCCTGACTTTC. Protein sequence: CSARGNPSGANVLTF. The chain joins TRBV20-1 to TRBJ2-6; D ambiguous. V was clipped by 1 base and J by 0 bases, with 7 bases between them. This CDR3 has 15 residues. Germline lookup yields CDR1 DFQATT and CDR2 SNEGSKA (reference sequence).

V is TRBV12-3 or TRBV12-4 and J is TRBJ1-1; D ambiguous. V gave up 6 bases and J gave up 1 base, with 9 bases separating them. The CDR3 is 13 residues long. CDR3 residues: CASRPDENTEAFF. The DNA for the CDR3 is TGTGCCAGCAGGCCGGATGAGAACACTGAAGCTTTCTTT.

The chain joins TRBV12-3 or TRBV12-4 to TRBJ1-4; D is uncertain. CDR3 length: 14 amino acids. V lost 2 bases to trimming and J lost 8 bases, with 12 bases between them. The DNA of the CDR3 is TGTGCCAGCAGTTTATCCCCCCTGCGCGAAAAACTGTTTTTT. Amino acids: CASSLSPLREKLFF.

The table lists this clonotype with a count of one. CDR3 bases: TGTGCCAGCAGCTTCGGACTGTCGAACTCCTACAATGAGCAGTTCTTC. The encoded protein is CASSFGLSNSYNEQFF. The genes are TRBV5-4 and TRBJ2-1; weak D call: TRBD2 (5 bases). Germline CDR1 SGHNT, CDR2 YYREEE (reference sequence). CDR3 size: 16 residues. The ends were cut back, 2 bases at V and 0 bases at J, with 12 bases in the middle.

The chain joins TRBV20-1 to TRBJ2-1; D perhaps matches TRBD2 (7 bases). Germline assignment: CDR1 DFQATT and CDR2 SNEGSKA (reference sequence). V lost 2 bases to trimming and J lost 4 bases, with 18 bases between them. The CDR3 sequence is 16 residues long. CDR3: CSARRGGTNPYNEQFF. The CDR3 coding sequence is TGCAGTGCTAGAAGGGGGGGGACTAACCCGTACAATGAGCAGTTCTTC.

The V call is TRBV20-1, the J call TRBJ2-3; 9 bases map to TRBD1. Trimming at V came to 6 bases and at J to 4 bases, leaving 8 bases not matched to a gene. CDR3 length: 14 residues. Per the germline V gene, CDR1 is DFQATT and CDR2 is SNEGSKA (reference sequence). The CDR3 DNA reads TGCAGTGCCCGAGCAGGGACAGGGTCAGATACGCAGTATTTT. It yields the protein CSARAGTGSDTQYF.

CDR3 loop: CASSWDYIHEQYF. The CDR3 region has the DNA TGTGCCAGCAGCTGGGACTATATCCACGAGCAGTACTTC. V usage is TRBV7-9 and J usage is TRBJ2-5; 7 bases align to TRBD2. The J call is in doubt because the DNA end fits TRBJ2-7 better. This CDR3 has 13 amino acids. CDR1 is SEHNR and CDR2 is FQNEAQ in the germline V gene (reference sequence).

The chain couples TRBV27 to TRBJ1-1; D gene ambiguous. Trimming stripped 0 bases from V and 4 bases from J, with 18 bases between. This CDR3 spans 17 amino acids. Germline V gives CDR1 MNHEY, CDR2 SMNVEV (reference sequence). The CDR3 here is CASSLSSQEGWGTEAFF. The CDR3 DNA is TGTGCCAGCAGTTTATCGTCTCAGGAGGGATGGGGCACTGAAGCTTTCTTT.

The chain joins TRBV11-2 to TRBJ2-3; the D gene could be TRBD1 or TRBD2 (5 bases each). The CDR3 loop spans 15 amino acids. Germline CDR1 reads SGHAT; CDR2 reads FQNNGV. The V and J ends lost 5 bases and 0 bases respectively, with 12 bases between them. The CDR3 spells CASSQGPPSTDTQYF. The CDR3 DNA reads as TGTGCCAGCAGCCAGGGACCCCCTAGCACAGATACGCAGTATTTT.

The rearrangement links TRBV6-5 to TRBJ2-7; no reliable D call. The V gene lost 1 base and the J gene lost 1 base, with 8 bases spanning the gap. Germline loops: CDR1 MNHEY, CDR2 SVGAGI. CDR3 length: 14 amino acids. The CDR3 DNA sequence: TGTGCCAGCAGTTACTGGAGCAAATCCTACGAGCAGTACTTC. Amino acids: CASSYWSKSYEQYF.

J is TRBJ2-5 and V is TRBV27; D possibly corresponds to TRBD1 (6 bases). The DNA end lines up better with TRBJ2-7; the J call may be wrong. In germline, CDR1 is MNHEY, CDR2 SMNVEV (reference sequence). The CDR3 consists of 13 residues. In DNA form, the CDR3 reads TGTGCCAGCAGTCCGAGAGGGGGTGGCGAGCAGTACTTC. This codes for CASSPRGGGEQYF.

The V call is TRBV12-3 or TRBV12-4, the J call TRBJ2-1; maybe TRBD2 (5 bases). V was clipped by 6 bases and J by 2 bases, with 17 bases between them. This CDR3 has 16 amino acids. CDR3 sequence reads: CASSPSGIVTYNEQFF. Written as DNA, the CDR3 is TGTGCCAGCAGCCCTTCCGGGATAGTAACCTACAATGAGCAGTTCTTC.

This clonotype was counted a few times. The chain combines TRBV27 with TRBJ2-5, with TRBD2 identical over 8 bases. The germline V gene encodes CDR1 MNHEY and CDR2 SMNVEV (reference sequence). The CDR3 is 14 residues long. V lost 6 bases and J lost 2; bases outside the gene matches: 5. The CDR3 here is CASSEAGEQETQYF. DNA of the CDR3: TGTGCCAGCAGCGAAGCGGGGGAACAAGAGACCCAGTACTTC.

The rearrangement links TRBV20-1 to TRBJ1-4; tentative D call: TRBD1 (5 bases). Germline CDR1 is DFQATT and CDR2 is SNEGSKA (reference sequence). The CDR3 is 14 residues long. V dropped 1 base and J dropped 8 bases, with 14 bases sitting between them. This CDR3 is CSARAGTAAEKLFF. DNA of the CDR3: TGCAGTGCTAGAGCGGGGACGGCGGCGGAAAAACTGTTTTTT.